Below, one T cell receptor (beta chain) is given with its context. Its binding antigen is unknown. No base quality information exists; no much larger clone differs at one position. This sample is part of a study of blood T cell repertoires in COVID-19 (dated by TCRdb to between 2020 and 2021). Describing the broader study: Collaborator samples came from the United States, Italy and Spain and covered acute and convalescent phases of COVID-19. The prospective study material was composed of cDNA or gDNA derived from T cells, B-cell-depleted T cells, or PBMCs. Deeply sampled blood TCRbeta repertoires from subjects exposed to, actively infected with, or recovered from COVID-19 were included in the dataset. A freely available public database, intended as a resource for researchers studying the immune response to SARS-CoV-2, is where the repertoires were released. The samples were drawn from two sources: the first 160 participants of the ongoing ImmuneRACE study, and 1,000 to 1,500 subjects contributed by 6 global collaborators. Nearly every sample came with metadata listing a de-identified subject ID, COVID-19 status, age in years and sex. Where available, HLA class I and class II types were taken from metadata supplied by the sample provider and were not determined by assay-based typing. General findings and caveats noted by the study authors: The quantity of clinical and demographic metadata differed by source and by participant and was supplied without curation.

TCRbeta CDR3 regions were amplified from genomic DNA by means of the immunoSEQ Assay, a bias-controlled multiplex PCR. From the authors' description of their analysis: The number of nucleated cells in each sample was estimated by amplification of reference gene primers within the assay. To quantify the absolute abundance of each unique TCRbeta CDR3 rearrangement, sequence reads were collapsed and filtered. For each sample, productive Simpson clonality was calculated as the square root of Simpson's diversity index across productive rearrangements. What TCRdb holds here is the immuneACCESS table cut down to in-frame rearrangements. Part of the clones is not present; checked against another copy, under half of the missing clones reflect an unresolved V gene, and the others are unexplained. That table is the source of V, J and clone size, and D and trimming were worked out from the DNA. The sample table records over 200,000 clones; over 70% of these occur just once. The ten biggest clones cover 5% to 6% of the sample.

The germline V gene encodes CDR1 MDHEN and CDR2 SYDVKM. V trim: 2 bases; J trim: 7 bases; unmatched bases: 7. Inclusive of the bounding cysteine and phenylalanine, the CDR3 is 14 residues long. CDR3 DNA only is kept here, 42 bases in frame from base 1. Whole blood was collected in K2EDTA tubes by collaborating institutions according to the institutions' own protocols. For TCRbeta analysis, collaborator samples were shipped as frozen whole blood, as isolated PBMCs, or as DNA extracted from either sample type. This receptor was obtained from a man aged 80 or over with acute or convalescent COVID-19. Source material: peripheral blood. The sequence links TRBV28 to TRBJ1-1, with TRBD1 matching 7 junction bases. The CDR3 has the sequence CASSLPNRGNEAFF. The bases read TGTGCCAGCAGTTTACCGAACAGGGGTAATGAAGCTTTCTTT.